The entry below describes one T cell receptor (beta chain). Profiled with immunoSEQ multiplex PCR; TCRdb holds only in-frame clones, not every one. The profile covers nearly 100,000 clones, with approximately 88% appearing a single time and around 16% taken by the ten largest. Trimming cost V 3 bases and J 6 bases, with 8 bases left between them. The germline gives CDR1 DFQATT, CDR2 SNEGSKA (reference sequence). The CDR3 runs to 11 residues. This record belongs to a study of blood T cell repertoires in COVID-19. This chain joins TRBV20-1 and TRBJ1-1; the D is unclear. Sequencing used peripheral blood. The clonotype comes from a woman aged 55-69 years with acute or convalescent COVID-19. This chain's CDR3 is CSASLTAEAFF. CDR3 sequence (DNA): TGCAGTGCTAGCTTAACAGCTGAAGCTTTCTTT.